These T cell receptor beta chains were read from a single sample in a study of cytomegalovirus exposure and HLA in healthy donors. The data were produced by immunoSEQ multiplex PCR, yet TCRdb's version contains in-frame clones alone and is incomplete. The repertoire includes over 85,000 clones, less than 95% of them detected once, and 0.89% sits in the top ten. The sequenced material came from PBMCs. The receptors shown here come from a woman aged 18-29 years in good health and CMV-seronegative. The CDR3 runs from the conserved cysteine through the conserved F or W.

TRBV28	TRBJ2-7	CASSLGDRVTYEQYF
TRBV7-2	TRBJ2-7	CASSFLTSGRSEQYF
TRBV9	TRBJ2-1	CASSVPRTGGSYNEQFF
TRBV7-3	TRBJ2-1	CASSFSGGDYNEQFF
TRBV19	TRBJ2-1	CASEDGSGASYNEQFF
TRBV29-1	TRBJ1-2	CSVDLAGGYGYTF
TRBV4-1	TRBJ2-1	CASGPGTSGYSSYNEQFF
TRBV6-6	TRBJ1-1	CASSYGADTEAFF
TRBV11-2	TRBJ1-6	CASSSGNSPLHF
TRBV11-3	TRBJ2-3	CASSERLAVSTDTQYF
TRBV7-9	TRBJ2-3	CASSPRQGPTSTDTQYF
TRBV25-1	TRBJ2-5	CASSETTGVVSRETQYF
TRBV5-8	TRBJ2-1	CASSGPGGFGNEQFF
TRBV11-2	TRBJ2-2	CASSRTSGRPGELFF
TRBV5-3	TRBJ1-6	CARSWPGSNSPLHF
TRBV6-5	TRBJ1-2	CASSYSGRGDGYTF
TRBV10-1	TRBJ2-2	CASSDRFGGGTGELFF